This T cell receptor beta chain was sequenced during a study of blood T cell repertoires in COVID-19. Study as a whole: The United States, Italy and Spain were the sources of the acute and convalescent COVID-19 samples.

The repertoire was sequenced with immunoSEQ multiplex PCR; TCRdb's copy has only in-frame clones and lacks some. Of over 200,000 clones listed, about 83% are singletons. V shed 8 bases and J shed 0 bases, with 17 bases lying between them. The CDR3 length is 16 residues. Germline CDR1 and CDR2: LNHNV and YYDKDF (reference sequence). The sample comprised peripheral blood. This TCR was recovered from a man of 80 years or more with acute or convalescent COVID-19. J is TRBJ1-5 and V is TRBV15, with a possible D match to TRBD1 (5 bases). For the CDR3, the DNA is TGTGCCACCGCACAGCGGGGCTCCTTTAGCAATCAGCCCCAGCATTTT. This gives the protein CATAQRGSFSNQPQHF.